This TCR beta chain was identified in a study of T cell responses to AZD1222 COVID-19 vaccine. Whole-study results and caveats: Repertoire sampling happened only post peak T cell response.

The table came from immunoSEQ multiplex PCR; TCRdb's copy has only in-frame clones and leaves some out. The data hold about 160,000 clones, with 89% observed a single time. Points on this clone: Its antigen is unknown.

The length of the CDR3 is 18 residues. After removal of 5 bases from V and 1 base from J, the junction contained 11 bases not matched to a gene. Germline V gene lookup returns CDR1 SEHNR and CDR2 FQNEAQ (reference sequence). The sequencing used peripheral blood, collected on day 0 of AZD1222 vaccination. The chain couples TRBV7-9 to TRBJ2-1; 10 nucleotides line up with TRBD1. This clonotype originated in an adult in good health. The CDR3 loop reads CASSLLRTGGSSYNEQFF. In DNA form, the CDR3 reads TGTGCCAGCAGCCTCTTAAGGACAGGGGGTTCATCCTACAATGAGCAGTTCTTC.